This T cell receptor beta chain was identified in a study of T-cell memory formation after mild COVID-19. The overall study: TCR clusters largely stayed donor specific. Overall study results and limits: Pre-infection memory showed some responding clones, and this suggested that cross-reactive memory joined.

Notes on this clonotype: The antigen is undetermined.

The TCR alpha and TCR beta cDNA libraries, bearing sample barcodes and UMIs, were generated by 5'RACE using constant-segment primers. From the 5' RACE reads, TCRdb called clonotypes with MiXCR, one entry per CDR3 protein. The sample yields 85,000 to 130,000 distinct CDR3 sequences, roughly 10% seen once. The germline V gene has CDR1 SEHNR and CDR2 FQNEAQ (reference sequence). The CDR3 consists of 16 residues. Trimming at V came to 4 bases and at J to 0 bases, leaving 8 bases not matched to a gene. Sequenced: PBMCs or a T cell subset sorted from them (not recorded which). V gene TRBV7-9 combines with J gene TRBJ2-5; 7 bases fit TRBD1. This receptor was obtained from a man aged 18 to 30 who had mild COVID-19 (a few samples of this study predate the infection). Cell type and time point are not known. The CDR3 loop reads CASSSVGTAYQETQYF. DNA of the CDR3: TGTGCCAGCAGCTCAGTGGGGACAGCGTACCAAGAGACCCAGTACTTC. Drawing the rest from reference TRBV7-9 and TRBJ2-5, the complete variable domain is DTGVSQNPRHKITKRGQNVTFRCDPISEHNRLYWYRQTLGQGPEFLTYFQNEAQLEKSRLLSDRFSAERPKGSFSTLEIQRTEQGDSAMYLCASSSVGTAYQETQYFGPGTRLLVL.